Shown below are 32 T cell receptor beta chains from a single sample sequenced in a study of PD-1 blockade in classical Hodgkin lymphoma. Profiled with immunoSEQ multiplex PCR; TCRdb holds only in-frame clones, not every one. The data show around 26,000 clones, 75% to 95% seen once. Time point given: newly diagnosed, previously untreated cHL patient sample. The study purified CD4+ T cells from thawed PBMCs using magnetic negative selection. Material: CD4+ T cells from blood. Receptors were obtained from a human donor with classical Hodgkin lymphoma.

The chain couples TRBV29-1 to TRBJ2-2, with 11 bases fitting TRBD2. Trimming at V came to 3 bases and at J to 7 bases, leaving 4 bases not matched to a gene. This CDR3 spans 14 amino acids. The germline CDR1 and CDR2 sequences are SQVTM and ANQGSEA. The CDR3: CSVDSGGAGGELFF. The CDR3 coding sequence is TGCAGCGTTGATAGCGGGGGGGCTGGCGGGGAGCTGTTTTTT.

The rearrangement joins TRBV5-5 to TRBJ2-5; 7 nucleotides align to TRBD2. Trimming at V came to 4 bases and at J to 5 bases, leaving 20 bases not matched to a gene. The CDR3 covers 18 residues. CDR1 and CDR2 from the germline V gene are SGHKS and YYEKEE (reference sequence). CDR3 bases: TGTGCCAGCAGCAAACGGTCCCGAACTGGGGGGGGATTCGAGACCCAGTACTTC. Amino acid sequence: CASSKRSRTGGGFETQYF.

CDR3 region: CAISPAGIQETQYF. In nucleotides, the CDR3 is TGTGCCATCAGTCCGGCAGGTATCCAAGAGACCCAGTACTTC. The chain couples TRBV10-3 to TRBJ2-5; D is uncertain. CDR3 length: 14 residues. Trimming took 5 bases from V and 1 from J, leaving 11 bases between them. CDR1 and CDR2 from the germline V gene are ENHRY and SYGVKD.

The chain is built from TRBV5-1 and TRBJ2-2; 12 positions agree with TRBD2. In germline, CDR1 is SGHRS, CDR2 YFSETQ. The CDR3 runs 18 residues. The junction had 4 bases not matched to a gene; V was cut back by 0 bases and J by 1 base. CDR3 amino acids: CASSLAPSGGVNTGELFF. As DNA, the CDR3 is TGCGCCAGCAGCTTGGCTCCTAGCGGGGGGGTGAACACCGGGGAGCTGTTTTTT.

This rearrangement joins TRBV18 to TRBJ2-7; a possible D gene is TRBD1 (6 bases). This CDR3 region has 14 residues. V lost 6 bases, J lost 6 bases, and 18 bases lay in between. CDR1 and CDR2 from the germline V gene are KGHSH and LQKENI. The CDR3, as DNA: TGTGCCAGCTCCCCAAACAGGGATCGGCGCGAGCAGTACTTC. This codes for CASSPNRDRREQYF.

The chain uses TRBV28 and TRBJ2-3, with 8 bases identical to TRBD1. Trimming at V came to 4 bases and at J to 2 bases, leaving 11 bases not matched to a gene. Germline values: CDR1 MDHEN, CDR2 SYDVKM. The CDR3 runs to 17 residues. The CDR3 sequence is CASSYTLGQANTDTQYF. The CDR3 DNA reads as TGTGCCAGCAGTTATACCTTGGGACAGGCTAACACAGATACGCAGTATTTT.

The chain has TRBV11-2 and TRBJ2-7; TRBD1 aligns across 9 bases. This CDR3 has 19 residues. J lost 4 bases, V lost 2 bases, and 18 bases had no gene match. Germline V gene sequence: CDR1 SGHAT, CDR2 FQNNGV. CDR3 DNA sequence: TGTGCCAGCAGCTTATTCCCGACGTATGCCGGGACAGGGAAATACGAGCAGTACTTC. Translating it yields CASSLFPTYAGTGKYEQYF.

The chain couples TRBV5-1 to TRBJ2-3, with unresolved D. This CDR3 spans 12 amino acids. Trimming took 0 bases from V and 5 from J, leaving 4 bases between them. Germline lookup yields CDR1 SGHRS and CDR2 YFSETQ. Written as DNA, the CDR3 is TGCGCCAGCAGCTTGGCGGTAGATACGCAGTATTTT. Translated, it gives CASSLAVDTQYF. Full variable domain (missing parts from reference TRBV5-1 and TRBJ2-3): KAGVTQTPRYLIKTRGQQVTLSCSPISGHRSVSWYQQTPGQGLQFLFEYFSETQRNKGNFPGRFSGRQFSNSRSEMNVSTLELGDSALYLCASSLAVDTQYFGPGTRLTVL.

This clone was counted only a few times. The V and J genes are TRBV11-2 and TRBJ1-3, with 8 positions matching TRBD1. Trimming took 4 bases from V and 0 from J; bases not matched to a gene: 2. Germline V gene lookup returns CDR1 SGHAT and CDR2 FQNNGV. The CDR3 is 15 residues long. CDR3 amino acids: CASSSGQVSGNTIYF. DNA for the CDR3: TGTGCCAGCAGCTCGGGACAGGTCTCTGGAAACACCATATATTTT.

In its sample, this clone was seen once. This chain uses TRBV5-6 with TRBJ2-5; D unresolved. The V end lost 2 bases, the J end lost 1 base, and 12 bases lay between the germline ends. Germline values: CDR1 SGHDT, CDR2 YYEEEE. The CDR3 covers 15 residues. The CDR3 spells CASSFYRGTQETQYF. The CDR3 DNA is TGTGCCAGCAGCTTCTACAGAGGAACCCAAGAGACCCAGTACTTC. The variable domain in full, with the rest retrieved from reference TRBV5-6 and TRBJ2-5, is DAGVTQSPTHLIKTRGQQVTLRCSPKSGHDTVSWYQQALGQGPQFIFQYYEEEERQRGNFPDRFSGHQFPNYSSELNVNALLLGDSALYLCASSFYRGTQETQYFGPGTRLLVL.

The table lists this clone with a count of one. The V gene is TRBV5-1, the J gene TRBJ1-3; 11 bases line up with TRBD1. The CDR3 totals 16 residues. Germline V gene sequence: CDR1 SGHRS, CDR2 YFSETQ. V was pared by 4 bases and J by 6 bases, with 9 bases of the junction left unmatched. CDR3 nucleotide sequence: TGCGCCAGCAGCAGGGGACAGGGGGGGCGTGTAAACACCATATATTTT. Encoded protein: CASSRGQGGRVNTIYF.

The V gene is TRBV6-5, the J gene TRBJ2-5; TRBD1 is a possible D gene (6 bases). V lost 6 bases and J lost 2, with 16 bases in between. CDR1 and CDR2 (germline): MNHEY, SVGAGI. The CDR3 is 15 residues long. CDR3 sequence: CASSYLGQQQETQYF. In DNA form, the CDR3 reads TGTGCCAGCAGCTACCTCGGACAGCAGCAAGAGACCCAGTACTTC.

This CDR3 is CASSPPEGLETQYF. Written as DNA, the CDR3 is TGTGCCAGCAGCCCGCCCGAGGGCTTGGAGACCCAGTACTTC. The gene calls are TRBV5-4 and TRBJ2-5; tentative D call: TRBD2 (5 bases). Deletions cut 4 bases from V and 5 bases from J, with 15 bases between. The CDR3 spans 14 residues. Looked up from germline, CDR1 is SGHNT and CDR2 is YYREEE (reference sequence).

The chain couples TRBV28 to TRBJ1-6; 9 bases agree with TRBD1. J lost 9 bases, V lost 5 bases, and 11 bases had no gene match. This CDR3 comprises 16 residues. In germline, CDR1 is MDHEN, CDR2 SYDVKM. Here the CDR3 DNA reads TGTGCCAGCAGTCCCACGTCGGACAGGGGCGCTTCACCCCTCCACTTT. Translating it yields CASSPTSDRGASPLHF.

The CDR3 DNA reads as TGTGCCAGCAGTTTTGGGGGGAAGAACACCGGGGAGCTGTTTTTT. This translates into CASSFGGKNTGELFF. The chain uses TRBV28 and TRBJ2-2; perhaps TRBD2 as D (6 bases). Trimming removed 3 bases at V and 1 base at J, with 9 bases between. The germline gives CDR1 MDHEN, CDR2 SYDVKM. The CDR3 loop spans 15 amino acids.

The genes are TRBV4-1 and TRBJ2-5; D is undetermined. CDR3 length equals 15 residues. V was pared by 3 bases and J by 1 base, with 12 bases between. The germline gives CDR1 MGHRA, CDR2 YSYEKL. The CDR3 nucleotides are TGCGCCAGCAGCCACTCCTACCAGGTCCAAGAGACCCAGTACTTC. Its protein product is CASSHSYQVQETQYF.

The chain combines TRBV6-6 with TRBJ2-7, with D possibly being TRBD2 (6 bases). The CDR3 runs to 16 residues. Germline V gene sequence: CDR1 MNHNY, CDR2 SVGAGI (reference sequence). The V end was cut by 6 bases, the J end by 2 bases, with 20 bases between. This chain's CDR3 is CASSPYGGGGTYEQYF. The CDR3 coding sequence is TGTGCCAGCAGCCCCTATGGGGGAGGAGGTACCTACGAGCAGTACTTC.

The J gene is TRBJ2-1, the V gene TRBV7-2; 8 bases are a match to TRBD2. V lost 1 base, J lost 7 bases, and 9 bases stayed unmatched. The CDR3 consists of 16 residues. In germline, CDR1 is SGHTA, CDR2 FQGNSA. This chain's CDR3 is CASSLGARRGENEQFF. In DNA form, the CDR3 reads TGTGCCAGCAGCTTAGGGGCGCGGCGGGGGGAGAATGAGCAGTTCTTC.

J is TRBJ1-2 and V is TRBV7-2; D is unclear. Germline CDR1 is SGHTA and CDR2 is FQGNSA. The CDR3 length is 14 residues. Deletions cut 3 bases from V and 6 bases from J, with 14 bases between. The CDR3 nucleotides read TGTGCCAGCAGCTTTGACGGGAACTCTAATGGCTACACCTTC. Translation: CASSFDGNSNGYTF.

This chain links TRBV5-8 with TRBJ2-5; TRBD1 matches 10 bases. With 1 base clipped from V and 3 bases from J, the junction kept 6 bases outside the gene matches. Germline-derived CDR1 and CDR2 are SGHTS and YDEGEE. The length of the CDR3 is 16 residues. CDR3 sequence: CASSLRYGTGEETQYF. As DNA, the CDR3 is TGTGCCAGCAGCTTGCGCTACGGGACAGGGGAAGAGACCCAGTACTTC.

J is TRBJ1-1 and V is TRBV6-5; D call uncertain. Germline CDR1 is MNHEY and CDR2 is SVGAGI. With 8 bases removed from V and 3 bases from J, the gap between germline ends came to 7 bases. The CDR3 extends over 11 amino acids. The CDR3 protein is CASSQDTEAFF. CDR3 DNA: TGTGCCAGCTCCCAGGACACTGAAGCTTTCTTT.

The chain couples TRBV11-1 to TRBJ2-5; 8 bases agree with TRBD1. This CDR3 has 13 residues. Germline assignment: CDR1 SGHAT and CDR2 FQDESV (reference sequence). The trim removed 8 bases at V and 1 base at J, leaving 3 bases unmatched. The CDR3 region has the DNA TGTGCCAGCGGTCAGGGGGCCCAAGAGACCCAGTACTTC. Amino acid sequence: CASGQGAQETQYF.

The chain is built from TRBV12-5 and TRBJ1-2, with 8 positions matching TRBD1. The germline V gene has CDR1 LGHNT and CDR2 FRNRAP. The CDR3 has 13 residues. The V gene end was trimmed by 6 bases and the J gene end by 7 bases; junction bases not matched to a gene: 7. CDR3 loop: CASGRQGSSGYTF. As DNA, the CDR3 is TGTGCTAGTGGACGACAGGGGTCGAGTGGCTACACCTTC.

The chain links TRBV4-2 to TRBJ2-3; tentative D call: TRBD2 (7 bases). V was trimmed by 0 bases and J by 0 bases, leaving 19 bases between them. Looked up from germline, CDR1 is LGHNA and CDR2 is YNFKEQ. This CDR3 contains 19 residues. The CDR3 sequence is CASSQESWGGRASTDTQYF. CDR3 DNA sequence: TGTGCCAGCAGCCAAGAGAGTTGGGGGGGCAGGGCTAGCACAGATACGCAGTATTTT.

The chain employs TRBV13 and TRBJ2-7; 8 bases are a match to TRBD1. Germline V gene sequence: CDR1 PRHDT, CDR2 FYEKMQ (reference sequence). V lost 2 bases and J lost 3; bases outside the gene matches: 6. This CDR3 has 15 residues. CDR3 coding DNA: TGTGCCAGCAGCTTAAGACAGGGGAGAGGCTACGAGCAGTACTTC. It yields the protein CASSLRQGRGYEQYF.

The chain combines TRBV5-6 with TRBJ2-4; 7 bases match TRBD1. The germline CDR1 and CDR2 sequences are SGHDT and YYEEEE. The CDR3 has 14 amino acids. V lost 4 bases to trimming and J lost 7 bases; unmatched junction nucleotides: 8. DNA of the CDR3: TGTGCCAGCAGCCGTCGGACAGGACCCAACATTCAGTACTTC. This codes for CASSRRTGPNIQYF.

This clone was recorded a few times. The V call is TRBV19, the J call TRBJ1-5; D unresolved. Germline lookup yields CDR1 LNHDA and CDR2 SQIVND (reference sequence). The CDR3 contains 14 residues. V lost 9 bases and J lost 7, with 19 bases in between. The CDR3 here is CASLPRVLGQPQHF. The CDR3 DNA is TGTGCCAGCCTCCCCCGGGTGCTAGGGCAGCCCCAGCATTTT.

The chain employs TRBV18 and TRBJ2-5; no clear D. The germline V gene encodes CDR1 KGHSH and CDR2 LQKENI. V lost 6 bases and J 3 bases, leaving 17 bases between the germline ends. The CDR3 is made up of 15 amino acids. The CDR3 sequence is CASSPRGLPKETQYF. For the CDR3, the DNA is TGTGCCAGCTCCCCCCGCGGTTTACCCAAAGAGACCCAGTACTTC. Filled out from reference TRBV18 and TRBJ2-5, the complete variable domain reads NAGVMQNPRHLVRRRGQEARLRCSPMKGHSHVYWYRQLPEEGLKFMVYLQKENIIDESGMPKERFSAEFPKEGPSILRIQQVVRGDSAAYFCASSPRGLPKETQYFGPGTRLLVL.

This clone turned up a few times. This chain joins TRBV7-6 and TRBJ1-2; TRBD1 might be the D (5 bases). V was trimmed by 1 base and J by 4 bases, leaving 10 bases between them. Germline values: CDR1 SGHVS, CDR2 FNYEAQ. This CDR3 contains 14 residues. The CDR3 here is CASSLGAGSYGYTF. For the CDR3, the DNA is TGTGCCAGCAGCTTAGGGGCAGGGTCCTATGGCTACACCTTC.

This chain links TRBV29-1 with TRBJ1-3; unclear D gene. Germline lookup yields CDR1 SQVTM and CDR2 ANQGSEA. The CDR3 runs to 16 residues. Between the trimmed V and J ends, which lost 7 bases and 4 bases, there was a span of 23 bases. CDR3 loop: CSARPDNRAAGNTIYF. CDR3 nucleotide sequence: TGCAGCGCCCGCCCTGACAATCGGGCAGCCGGAAACACCATATATTTT.

The V and J genes are TRBV11-3 and TRBJ2-2, with 11 bases aligning to TRBD1. The CDR3 extends over 16 amino acids. The ends lost 1 base at V and 7 bases at J; junction bases unmatched: 5. Per the germline V gene, CDR1 is SGHNT and CDR2 is YENEEA. Here the CDR3 DNA reads TGTGCCAGCAGCTTAGTAGAGGACAGGGGGCTCGGGGAGCTGTTTTTT. This encodes CASSLVEDRGLGELFF.

This chain's CDR3 is CASSPYNDRGIYNEQFF. CDR3 in DNA: TGTGCCAGCAGCCCGTATAACGACAGGGGGATATACAATGAGCAGTTCTTC. The rearrangement uses TRBV5-4 and TRBJ2-1; TRBD1 matches at 9 bases. The J segment lost 4 bases and the V segment lost 4 bases, leaving 12 bases of the junction unmatched. Germline-derived CDR1 and CDR2 are SGHNT and YYREEE (reference sequence). The CDR3 has 17 amino acids.